This T cell receptor (beta chain) comes out of a study of blood T cell repertoires in COVID-19. About the study: Sites across the United States, Italy and Spain contributed samples from acute and convalescent COVID-19. PBMCs, B-cell-depleted T cells, or T cells were the source of the cDNA or gDNA that made up the material.

Per the authors' pipeline: Amplifying reference gene primers gave estimates of nucleated cell counts. Produced via immunoSEQ multiplex PCR; TCRdb's table is partial and in-frame only. The V and J calls and clone size come from that table; D and trimming were worked out from the DNA. Of 40,000 or so clones in the sample, roughly 90% were seen once. The CDR3 runs 15 residues. From germline, CDR1 is LNHNV and CDR2 YYDKDF (reference sequence). V was trimmed by 1 base and J by 3 bases, leaving 12 bases between them. This sequence was found in a man in his 60s with active or convalescent COVID-19. Sequencing input: peripheral blood. The rearrangement uses TRBV15 and TRBJ2-5, with a possible D match to TRBD1 (6 bases). CDR3 nucleotides: TGTGCCACCAGCAGAGGTGATGGGGGCGAAGAGACCCAGTACTTC. Translation: CATSRGDGGEETQYF.